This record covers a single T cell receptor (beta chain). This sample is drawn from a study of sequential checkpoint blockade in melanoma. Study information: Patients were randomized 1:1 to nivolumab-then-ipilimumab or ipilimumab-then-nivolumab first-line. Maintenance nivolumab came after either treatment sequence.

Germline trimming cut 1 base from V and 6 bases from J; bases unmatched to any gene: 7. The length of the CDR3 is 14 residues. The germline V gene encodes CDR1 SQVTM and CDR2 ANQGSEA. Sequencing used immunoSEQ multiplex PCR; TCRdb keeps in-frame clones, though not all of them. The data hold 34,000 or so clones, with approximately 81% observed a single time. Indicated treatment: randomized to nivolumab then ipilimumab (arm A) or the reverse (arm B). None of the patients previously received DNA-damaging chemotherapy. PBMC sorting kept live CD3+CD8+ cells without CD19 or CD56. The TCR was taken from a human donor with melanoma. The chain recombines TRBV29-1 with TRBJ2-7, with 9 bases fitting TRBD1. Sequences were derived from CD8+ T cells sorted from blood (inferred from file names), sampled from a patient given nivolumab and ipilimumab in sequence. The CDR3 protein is CSVEVRDRALEQYF. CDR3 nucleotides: TGCAGCGTTGAAGTTCGGGACAGGGCCCTCGAGCAGTACTTC.